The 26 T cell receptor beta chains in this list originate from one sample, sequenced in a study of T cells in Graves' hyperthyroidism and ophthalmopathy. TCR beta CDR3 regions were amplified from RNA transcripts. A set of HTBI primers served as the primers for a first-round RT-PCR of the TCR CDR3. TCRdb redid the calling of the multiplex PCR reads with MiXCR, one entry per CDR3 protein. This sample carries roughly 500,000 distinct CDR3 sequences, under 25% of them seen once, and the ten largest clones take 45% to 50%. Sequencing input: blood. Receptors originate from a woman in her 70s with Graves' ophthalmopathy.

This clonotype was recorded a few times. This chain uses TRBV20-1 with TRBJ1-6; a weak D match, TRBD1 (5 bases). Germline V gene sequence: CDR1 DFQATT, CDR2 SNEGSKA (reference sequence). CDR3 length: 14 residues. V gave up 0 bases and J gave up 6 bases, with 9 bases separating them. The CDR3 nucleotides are TGCAGTGCTAGAGAAGGGGAGGGTAATTCACCCCTCCACTTT. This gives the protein CSAREGEGNSPLHF.

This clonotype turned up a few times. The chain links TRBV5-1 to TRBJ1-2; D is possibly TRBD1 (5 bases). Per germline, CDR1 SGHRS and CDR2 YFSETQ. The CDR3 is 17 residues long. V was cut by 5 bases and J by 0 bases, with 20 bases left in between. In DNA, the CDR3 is TGCGCCAGCAGTCTGGAGCCTGCGAGACAGACTAACTATGGCTACACCTTC. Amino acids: CASSLEPARQTNYGYTF. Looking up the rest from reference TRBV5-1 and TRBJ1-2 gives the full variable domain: KAGVTQTPRYLIKTRGQQVTLSCSPISGHRSVSWYQQTPGQGLQFLFEYFSETQRNKGNFPGRFSGRQFSNSRSEMNVSTLELGDSALYLCASSLEPARQTNYGYTFGSGTRLTVV.

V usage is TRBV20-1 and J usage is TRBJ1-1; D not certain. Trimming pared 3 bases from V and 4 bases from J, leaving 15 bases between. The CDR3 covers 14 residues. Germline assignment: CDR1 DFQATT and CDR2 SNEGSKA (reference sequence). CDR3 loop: CSASLGYGGTEAFF. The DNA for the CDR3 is TGCAGTGCTAGCTTAGGGTATGGAGGCACTGAAGCTTTCTTT.

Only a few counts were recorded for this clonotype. This CDR3 reads CSAKEGTGRQPQHF. CDR3 in DNA: TGCAGTGCCAAAGAAGGGACAGGGCGTCAGCCCCAGCATTTT. J is TRBJ1-5 and V is TRBV20-1; 9 nucleotides align to TRBD1. Germline lookup yields CDR1 DFQATT and CDR2 SNEGSKA (reference sequence). V lost 6 bases to trimming and J lost 6 bases; unmatched junction nucleotides: 9. The CDR3 covers 14 residues.

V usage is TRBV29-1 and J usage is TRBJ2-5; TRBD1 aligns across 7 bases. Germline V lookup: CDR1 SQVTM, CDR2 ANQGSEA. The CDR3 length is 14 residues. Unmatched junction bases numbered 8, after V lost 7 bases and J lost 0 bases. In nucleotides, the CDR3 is TGCAGCGCCACGACAGGGACCTACCAAGAGACCCAGTACTTC. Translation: CSATTGTYQETQYF. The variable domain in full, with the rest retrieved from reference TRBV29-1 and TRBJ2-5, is SAVISQKPSRDICQRGTSLTIQCQVDSQVTMMFWYRQQPGQSLTLIATANQGSEATYESGFVIDKFPISRPNLTFSTLTVSNMSPEDSSIYLCSATTGTYQETQYFGPGTRLLVL.

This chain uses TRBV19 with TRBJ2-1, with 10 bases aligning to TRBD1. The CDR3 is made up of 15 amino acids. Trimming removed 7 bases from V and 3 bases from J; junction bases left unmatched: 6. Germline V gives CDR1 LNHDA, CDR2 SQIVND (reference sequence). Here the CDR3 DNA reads TGTGCCAGTACCTCGGGACAGGGGAACTACAATGAGCAGTTCTTC. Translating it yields CASTSGQGNYNEQFF.

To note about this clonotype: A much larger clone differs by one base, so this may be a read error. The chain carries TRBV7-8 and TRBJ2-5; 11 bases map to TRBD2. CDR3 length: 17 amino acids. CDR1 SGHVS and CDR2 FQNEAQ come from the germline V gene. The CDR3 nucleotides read TGTGCCGGCAGCTTACCGCCGGGACTAGCGGTTCAAGAGACCCAGTACTTC. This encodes CAGSLPPGLAVQETQYF. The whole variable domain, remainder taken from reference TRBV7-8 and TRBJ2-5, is GAGVSQSPRYKVAKRGQDVALRCDPISGHVSLFWYQQALGQGPEFLTYFQNEAQLDKSGLPSDRFFAERPEGSVSTLKIQRTQQEDSAVYLCAGSLPPGLAVQETQYFGPGTRLLVL.

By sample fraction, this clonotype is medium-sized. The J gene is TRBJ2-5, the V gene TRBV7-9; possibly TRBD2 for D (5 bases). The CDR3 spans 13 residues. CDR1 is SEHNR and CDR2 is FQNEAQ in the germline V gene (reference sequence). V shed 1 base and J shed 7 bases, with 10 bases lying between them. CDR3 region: CASSLVDAGTQYF. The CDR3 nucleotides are TGTGCCAGCAGCTTAGTCGACGCGGGGACCCAGTACTTC.

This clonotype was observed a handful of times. The CDR3 DNA follows: TGCGCCAGCAGCCCCACCCTACTCACAGATACGCAGTATTTT. This sequence encodes CASSPTLLTDTQYF. The rearrangement uses TRBV5-1 and TRBJ2-3; D is uncertain. CDR3 length: 14 residues. Trimming removed 4 bases at V and 2 bases at J, with 11 bases between. Germline lookup yields CDR1 SGHRS and CDR2 YFSETQ.

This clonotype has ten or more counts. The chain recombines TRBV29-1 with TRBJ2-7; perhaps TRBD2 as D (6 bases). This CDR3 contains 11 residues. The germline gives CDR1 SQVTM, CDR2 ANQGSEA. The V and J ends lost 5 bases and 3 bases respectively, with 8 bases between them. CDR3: CSVMRDYEQYF. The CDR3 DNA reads TGCAGCGTTATGCGGGACTACGAGCAGTACTTC.

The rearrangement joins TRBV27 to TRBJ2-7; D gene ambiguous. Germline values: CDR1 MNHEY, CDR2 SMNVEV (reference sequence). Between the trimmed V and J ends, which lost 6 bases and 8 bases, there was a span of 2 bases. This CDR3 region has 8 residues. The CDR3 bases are TGTGCCAGCAGCCAGCAGTACTTC. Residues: CASSQQYF.

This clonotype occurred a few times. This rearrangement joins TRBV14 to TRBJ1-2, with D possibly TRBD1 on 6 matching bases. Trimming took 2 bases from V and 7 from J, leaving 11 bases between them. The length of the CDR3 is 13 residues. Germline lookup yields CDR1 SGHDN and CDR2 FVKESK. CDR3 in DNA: TGTGCCAGCAGCCAACGGGACATGTCTGGCTACACCTTC. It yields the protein CASSQRDMSGYTF.

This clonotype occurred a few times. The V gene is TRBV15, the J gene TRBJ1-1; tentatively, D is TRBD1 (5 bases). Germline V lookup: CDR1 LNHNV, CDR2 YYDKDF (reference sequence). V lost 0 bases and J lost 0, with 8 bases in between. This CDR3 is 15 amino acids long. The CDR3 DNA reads TGTGCCACCAGCAGAGATAAGGGGCTGAACACTGAAGCTTTCTTT. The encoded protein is CATSRDKGLNTEAFF.

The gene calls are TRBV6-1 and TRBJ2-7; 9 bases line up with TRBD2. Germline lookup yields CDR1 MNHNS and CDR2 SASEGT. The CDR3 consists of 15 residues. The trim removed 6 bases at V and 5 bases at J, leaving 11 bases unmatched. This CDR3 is CASSEPGLASHEQYF. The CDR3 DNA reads TGTGCCAGCAGCGAACCGGGACTAGCTTCCCACGAGCAGTACTTC.

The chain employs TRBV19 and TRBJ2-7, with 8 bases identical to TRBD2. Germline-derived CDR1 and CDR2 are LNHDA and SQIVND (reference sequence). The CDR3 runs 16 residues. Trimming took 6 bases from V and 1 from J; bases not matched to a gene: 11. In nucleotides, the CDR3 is TGTGCCAGTAGCCTGGGGGGTGTAGCGGGATCCTACGAGCAGTACTTC. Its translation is CASSLGGVAGSYEQYF.

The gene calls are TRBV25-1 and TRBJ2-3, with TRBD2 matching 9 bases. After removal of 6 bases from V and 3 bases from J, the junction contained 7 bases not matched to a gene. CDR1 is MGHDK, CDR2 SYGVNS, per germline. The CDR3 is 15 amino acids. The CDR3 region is CASSGFSGRTDTQYF. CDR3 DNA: TGTGCCAGCAGCGGATTTAGCGGGAGAACAGATACGCAGTATTTT.

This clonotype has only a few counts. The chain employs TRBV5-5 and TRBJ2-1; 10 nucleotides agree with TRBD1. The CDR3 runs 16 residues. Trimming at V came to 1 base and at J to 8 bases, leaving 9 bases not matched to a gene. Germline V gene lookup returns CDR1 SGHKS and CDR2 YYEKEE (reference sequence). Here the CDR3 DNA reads TGTGCCAGCAGCTTGTTTTCGGGACAGGGGTACGATGAGCAGTTCTTC. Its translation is CASSLFSGQGYDEQFF.

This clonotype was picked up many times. CDR3 amino acids: CASSSALEAFF. As DNA, the CDR3 is TGTGCCAGCAGCTCCGCCCTTGAAGCTTTCTTT. This sequence joins TRBV7-8 and TRBJ1-1; D unclear. V gave up 4 bases and J gave up 7 bases, with 7 bases separating them. The germline V gene encodes CDR1 SGHVS and CDR2 FQNEAQ. The CDR3 length is 11 residues.

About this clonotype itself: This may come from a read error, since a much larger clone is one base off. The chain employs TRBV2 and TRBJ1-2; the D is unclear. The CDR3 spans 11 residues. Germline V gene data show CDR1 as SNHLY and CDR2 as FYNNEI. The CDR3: CASGPPNGCTF. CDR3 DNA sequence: TGTGCCAGCGGGCCTCCTAACGGCTGCACCTTC.

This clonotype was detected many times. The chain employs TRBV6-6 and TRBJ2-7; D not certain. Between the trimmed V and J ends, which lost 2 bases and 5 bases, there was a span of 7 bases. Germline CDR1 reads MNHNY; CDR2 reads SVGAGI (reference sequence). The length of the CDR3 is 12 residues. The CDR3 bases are TGTGCCAGCAGTTACCTCTCGGACGAGCAGTACTTC. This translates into CASSYLSDEQYF.

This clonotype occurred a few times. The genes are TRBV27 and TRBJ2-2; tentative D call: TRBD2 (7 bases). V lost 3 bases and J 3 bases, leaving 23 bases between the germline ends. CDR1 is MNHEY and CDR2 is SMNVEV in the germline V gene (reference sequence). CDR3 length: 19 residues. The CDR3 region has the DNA TGTGCCAGCAGTTTGTTCGCTAGCGGAGGGGGGCGCGACACCGGGGAGCTGTTTTTT. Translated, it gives CASSLFASGGGRDTGELFF.

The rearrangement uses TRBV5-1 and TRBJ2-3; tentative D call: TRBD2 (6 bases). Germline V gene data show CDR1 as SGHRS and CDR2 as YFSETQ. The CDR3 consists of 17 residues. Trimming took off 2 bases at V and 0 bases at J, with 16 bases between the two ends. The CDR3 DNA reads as TGCGCCAGCAGCTTCGCTAGTAGCGGAACCAGCACAGATACGCAGTATTTT. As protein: CASSFASSGTSTDTQYF.

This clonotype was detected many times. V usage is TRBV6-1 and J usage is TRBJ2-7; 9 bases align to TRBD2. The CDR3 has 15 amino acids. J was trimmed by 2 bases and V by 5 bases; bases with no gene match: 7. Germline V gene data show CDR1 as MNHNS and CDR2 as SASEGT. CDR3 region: CASSTDASGAYEQYF. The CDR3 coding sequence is TGTGCCAGCAGTACCGACGCTAGCGGGGCCTACGAGCAGTACTTC.

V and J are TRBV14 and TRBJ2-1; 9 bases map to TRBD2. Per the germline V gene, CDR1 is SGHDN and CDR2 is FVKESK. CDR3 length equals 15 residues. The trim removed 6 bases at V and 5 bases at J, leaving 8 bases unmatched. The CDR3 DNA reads TGTGCCAGCAGAAATAGCGGGAGTCGGCACAATGAGCAGTTCTTC. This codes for CASRNSGSRHNEQFF.

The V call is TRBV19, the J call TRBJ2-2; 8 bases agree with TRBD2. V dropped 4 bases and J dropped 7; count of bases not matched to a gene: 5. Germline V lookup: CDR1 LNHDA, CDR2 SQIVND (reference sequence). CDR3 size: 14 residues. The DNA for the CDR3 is TGTGCCAGTAGTAGCGGGAGGCACATCGGGGAGCTGTTTTTT. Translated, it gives CASSSGRHIGELFF.

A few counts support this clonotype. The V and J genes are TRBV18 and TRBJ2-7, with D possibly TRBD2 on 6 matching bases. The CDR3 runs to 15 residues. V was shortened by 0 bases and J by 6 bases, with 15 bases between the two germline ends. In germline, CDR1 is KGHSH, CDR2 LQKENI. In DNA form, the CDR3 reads TGTGCCAGCTCACCACCGACTAACCCCGGGGGCGAGCAGTACTTC. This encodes CASSPPTNPGGEQYF. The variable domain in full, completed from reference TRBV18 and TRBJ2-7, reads NAGVMQNPRHLVRRRGQEARLRCSPMKGHSHVYWYRQLPEEGLKFMVYLQKENIIDESGMPKERFSAEFPKEGPSILRIQQVVRGDSAAYFCASSPPTNPGGEQYFGPGTRLTVT.